Shown below are 19 T cell receptor beta chains from a single sample sequenced in a study of beta chain features in type 1 diabetes. Of the isolated RNA, all was reverse transcribed, and so the sequenced material was expressed TCRB transcripts. Assay: immunoSEQ multiplex PCR; the TCRdb copy retains only in-frame clones and omits some. Of 900,000 or so clones detected, around a sixth appear once; the ten largest clones hold 0.02% to 0.025%. Sample: naive CD4+ T cells from blood. The receptors shown here come from a woman younger than 30 in good health.

The V and J genes are TRBV6-5 and TRBJ2-4; D gene uncertain. Germline V lookup: CDR1 MNHEY, CDR2 SVGAGI. The CDR3 length is 13 residues. V was clipped by 0 bases and J by 7 bases, with 7 bases between them. CDR3 protein: CASSYSGSNIQYF. CDR3 coding DNA: TGTGCCAGCAGTTACTCTGGATCCAACATTCAGTACTTC.

This clone has just a few counts. The chain joins TRBV5-1 to TRBJ2-3; D ambiguous. The CDR3 has 14 amino acids. Germline values: CDR1 SGHRS, CDR2 YFSETQ. V was cut by 3 bases and J by 0 bases, with 8 bases left in between. The CDR3 region has the DNA TGCGCCAGCAGCTCGGCGGCTAGCACAGATACGCAGTATTTT. Translated, it gives CASSSAASTDTQYF.

The gene calls are TRBV7-9 and TRBJ2-7; 7 bases fit TRBD1. CDR1 is SEHNR and CDR2 is FQNEAQ in the germline V gene (reference sequence). Trimming removed 4 bases from V and 3 bases from J; junction bases left unmatched: 3. The CDR3 sequence is 13 residues long. The CDR3 nucleotides read TGTGCCAGCAGCTCTCGGACAGGCTACGAGCAGTACTTC. Amino acids: CASSSRTGYEQYF.

The chain joins TRBV7-3 to TRBJ2-5; no reliable D call. The CDR3 totals 14 residues. From germline, CDR1 is SGHTA and CDR2 FQGTGA. V was trimmed by 1 base and J by 2 bases, leaving 8 bases between them. This chain's CDR3 is CASSLKPEQETQYF. In DNA, the CDR3 is TGTGCCAGCAGCTTAAAACCAGAGCAAGAGACCCAGTACTTC.

The chain uses TRBV2 and TRBJ2-5; D not certain. This CDR3 region has 14 residues. In germline, CDR1 is SNHLY, CDR2 FYNNEI. V lost 2 bases and J 2 bases, leaving 9 bases between the germline ends. The CDR3 DNA reads as TGTGCCAGCAGTGAAAGGGCGACTCAAGAGACCCAGTACTTC. This sequence encodes CASSERATQETQYF.

J is TRBJ2-2 and V is TRBV5-4, with a possible D match to TRBD1 (7 bases). The CDR3 is 13 amino acids. Trimming removed 4 bases at V and 6 bases at J, with 10 bases between. CDR1 and CDR2 (germline): SGHNT, YYREEE (reference sequence). The CDR3 here is CASSPRGAGELFF. The DNA for the CDR3 is TGTGCCAGCAGCCCCAGGGGGGCCGGGGAGCTGTTTTTT.

The rearrangement uses TRBV9 and TRBJ2-5; 7 bases are shared with TRBD2. The trim removed 4 bases at V and 3 bases at J, leaving 3 bases unmatched. This CDR3 has 13 amino acids. Germline CDR1 and CDR2: SGDLS and YYNGEE. CDR3 protein: CASSMSGEETQYF. The CDR3 region has the DNA TGTGCCAGCAGCATGAGCGGGGAAGAGACCCAGTACTTC.

The chain links TRBV6-5 to TRBJ2-5; 8 bases match TRBD1. The CDR3 covers 15 residues. V dropped 6 bases and J dropped 2; count of bases not matched to a gene: 8. CDR1 and CDR2 (germline): MNHEY, SVGAGI. Written as DNA, the CDR3 is TGTGCCAGCAGACATTCAGGGGGCCTACAAGAGACCCAGTACTTC. This gives the protein CASRHSGGLQETQYF.

As regards this clone: Other DNA sequences in the same sample also yield this CDR3. The rearrangement uses TRBV5-1 and TRBJ2-3; D perhaps matches TRBD2 (5 bases). The CDR3 runs to 14 residues. The V gene lost 2 bases and the J gene lost 0 bases, with 7 bases spanning the gap. CDR1 and CDR2 from the germline V gene are SGHRS and YFSETQ. Here the CDR3 reads CASSFGGSTDTQYF. DNA of the CDR3: TGCGCCAGCAGCTTCGGCGGGAGCACAGATACGCAGTATTTT. The variable domain in full, completed from reference TRBV5-1 and TRBJ2-3, reads KAGVTQTPRYLIKTRGQQVTLSCSPISGHRSVSWYQQTPGQGLQFLFEYFSETQRNKGNFPGRFSGRQFSNSRSEMNVSTLELGDSALYLCASSFGGSTDTQYFGPGTRLTVL.

This sequence joins TRBV7-2 and TRBJ2-1, with D possibly matching TRBD2 (6 bases). The germline V gene encodes CDR1 SGHTA and CDR2 FQGNSA. The CDR3 length is 15 residues. The V and J ends lost 3 bases and 3 bases respectively, with 12 bases between them. The CDR3 DNA sequence: TGTGCCAGCAGCTTCTTCATTAGCGGCTACAATGAGCAGTTCTTC. It translates to CASSFFISGYNEQFF.

This clone was found a few times. The V gene is TRBV29-1, the J gene TRBJ2-5; D gene unclear. CDR1 is SQVTM, CDR2 ANQGSEA, per germline. This CDR3 region has 12 residues. V lost 1 base and J 0 bases, leaving 3 bases between the germline ends. CDR3 protein: CSVEVYQETQYF. The CDR3 region has the DNA TGCAGCGTTGAAGTGTACCAAGAGACCCAGTACTTC.

The V and J genes are TRBV11-3 and TRBJ2-3; D call uncertain. This CDR3 is built from 12 residues. CDR1 and CDR2 from the germline V gene are SGHNT and YENEEA. V was pared by 5 bases and J by 4 bases, with 7 bases between. The CDR3 protein is CASSQDSDTQYF. The CDR3 DNA sequence: TGTGCCAGCAGCCAAGACTCAGATACGCAGTATTTT. Looking up the rest from reference TRBV11-3 and TRBJ2-3 gives the full variable domain: EAGVVQSPRYKIIEKKQPVAFWCNPISGHNTLYWYLQNLGQGPELLIRYENEEAVDDSQLPKDRFSAERLKGVDSTLKIQPAELGDSAVYLCASSQDSDTQYFGPGTRLTVL.

This clone was counted between two and nine times. V and J are TRBV10-3 and TRBJ2-1; 7 bases map to TRBD1. The CDR3 loop spans 14 amino acids. CDR1 is ENHRY, CDR2 SYGVKD, per germline. V lost 0 bases, J lost 13 bases, and 9 bases stayed unmatched. The CDR3 loop is CAISESGQTASQFF. CDR3 DNA sequence: TGTGCCATCAGTGAGTCGGGACAGACGGCCAGCCAGTTCTTC.

This chain links TRBV7-8 with TRBJ1-5; perhaps TRBD1 as D (6 bases). This CDR3 has 17 residues. V was clipped by 6 bases and J by 0 bases, with 18 bases between them. CDR1 is SGHVS and CDR2 is FQNEAQ in the germline V gene. Written as DNA, the CDR3 is TGTGCCAGCAGTCCCGGGGCAGGGGTGTATAGCAATCAGCCCCAGCATTTT. The encoded protein is CASSPGAGVYSNQPQHF.

The gene calls are TRBV23-1 and TRBJ1-2, with D possibly matching TRBD1 (5 bases). TRBV23-1 is identified as an open reading frame with a role that is uncertain. The V and J ends lost 2 bases and 4 bases respectively, with 20 bases between them. This CDR3 has 17 residues. In nucleotides, the CDR3 is TGCGCCAGCAGTCAACCCCAGCGGGGCAGTGACATCTATGGCTACACCTTC. This sequence encodes CASSQPQRGSDIYGYTF.

This clone has more than one count but fewer than ten. The rearrangement joins TRBV7-9 to TRBJ1-1; D gene ambiguous. This CDR3 spans 12 amino acids. The germline V and J ends were trimmed by 7 bases and 7 bases, with 13 bases remaining between them. Germline assignment: CDR1 SEHNR and CDR2 FQNEAQ (reference sequence). The CDR3 DNA reads as TGTGCCAGCAAGGGCCGGGCGAGTGAAGCTTTCTTT. It yields the protein CASKGRASEAFF.

The table lists this clone with a few counts. The rearrangement joins TRBV29-1 to TRBJ1-5; D possibly corresponds to TRBD1 (6 bases). V was clipped by 4 bases and J by 4 bases, with 8 bases between them. CDR3 size: 12 residues. CDR1 and CDR2 from the germline V gene are SQVTM and ANQGSEA. The chain's CDR3 is CSVGTGNQPQHF. CDR3 in DNA: TGCAGCGTTGGAACAGGGAATCAGCCCCAGCATTTT.

This clone was seen a few times. CDR3: CASRGTGTDTQYF. DNA of the CDR3: TGTGCCAGCAGGGGGACAGGCACAGATACGCAGTATTTT. V gene TRBV2 combines with J gene TRBJ2-3, with 7 bases matching TRBD1. Trimming at V came to 6 bases and at J to 1 base, leaving 1 base not matched to a gene. The CDR3 consists of 13 residues. Germline assignment: CDR1 SNHLY and CDR2 FYNNEI.

This clone was seen more than once but under ten times. The chain has TRBV6-5 and TRBJ2-5; D unresolved. Trimming cost V 7 bases and J 5 bases, with 17 bases left between them. The CDR3 sequence is 14 residues long. The germline V gene encodes CDR1 MNHEY and CDR2 SVGAGI. The CDR3, as DNA: TGTGCCAGCACTAACCGCAGGCGCACGGAGACCCAGTACTTC. This translates into CASTNRRRTETQYF.